Presented here are 9 T cell receptor beta chains from one specimen sequenced in a study of control samples from healthy donors and cancer patients. Profiled with immunoSEQ multiplex PCR; TCRdb holds only in-frame clones, not every one. Counted here are 65,000 to 90,000 clones, around 90% occurring once; the ten biggest clones make up approximately 9.4%. Source material: PBMCs. The source is a woman aged 50 to 60 with colorectal cancer.

This sequence joins TRBV2 and TRBJ2-3; possibly TRBD1 for D (5 bases). V shed 6 bases and J shed 1 base, with 11 bases lying between them. CDR3 length equals 14 residues. CDR1 SNHLY and CDR2 FYNNEI come from the germline V gene. In DNA, the CDR3 is TGTGCCAGCAGAAAGGGGCGCGGCACAGATACGCAGTATTTT. Protein: CASRKGRGTDTQYF.

The chain links TRBV2 to TRBJ1-4; TRBD1 might be the D (5 bases). The CDR3 extends over 15 amino acids. Trimming left V 11 bases short and J 0 bases short, with 16 bases between. CDR1 and CDR2 from the germline V gene are SNHLY and FYNNEI. Written as DNA, the CDR3 is TGTGCCTCCAGGCGGGAGGGGACAACTAATGAAAAACTGTTTTTT. Translated: CASRREGTTNEKLFF.

The rearrangement uses TRBV9 and TRBJ2-2; D gene uncertain. Looked up from germline, CDR1 is SGDLS and CDR2 is YYNGEE. Trimming shortened V by 1 base and J by 2 bases, and 15 bases separated the two germline ends. CDR3 length: 17 residues. The CDR3 DNA reads as TGTGCCAGCAGCGTAAGATCAGTGCCGACAAACACCGGGGAGCTGTTTTTT. It is translated as CASSVRSVPTNTGELFF.

CDR3 residues: CASSPGTVNSPLHF. In DNA form, the CDR3 reads TGTGCCAGCAGCCCTGGGACTGTCAATTCACCCCTCCACTTT. The rearrangement links TRBV9 to TRBJ1-6, with D perhaps matching TRBD1 (5 bases). Germline CDR1 reads SGDLS; CDR2 reads YYNGEE. The CDR3 runs to 14 residues. The V end lost 4 bases, the J end lost 7 bases, and 12 bases lay between the germline ends.

This chain connects TRBV7-9 to TRBJ2-5; 7 bases match TRBD1. Germline CDR1 is SEHNR and CDR2 is FQNEAQ (reference sequence). With 1 base clipped from V and 4 bases from J, the junction kept 6 bases outside the gene matches. The CDR3 runs 15 residues. CDR3 nucleotides: TGTGCCAGCAGCTTAGACCTGGGACAGAGAGAGACCCAGTACTTC. Amino acids: CASSLDLGQRETQYF.

The gene calls are TRBV18 and TRBJ1-2; D possibly corresponds to TRBD1 (6 bases). Germline values: CDR1 KGHSH, CDR2 LQKENI. The CDR3 has 14 amino acids. Trimming removed 3 bases from V and 1 base from J, with 9 bases in between. CDR3 sequence reads: CASSPTQGNYGYTF. In DNA form, the CDR3 reads TGTGCCAGCTCACCCACACAGGGTAACTATGGCTACACCTTC.

V usage is TRBV5-1 and J usage is TRBJ1-1; maybe TRBD1 (5 bases). Deletions cut 4 bases from V and 2 bases from J, with 9 bases between. This CDR3 contains 13 residues. Germline V lookup: CDR1 SGHRS, CDR2 YFSETQ. CDR3 in DNA: TGCGCCAGCAGCCCAGACAGTAACACTGAAGCTTTCTTT. Amino acid sequence: CASSPDSNTEAFF.

V gene TRBV5-1 combines with J gene TRBJ2-3; tentatively, D is TRBD1 (6 bases). Deletions cut 1 base from V and 3 bases from J, with 9 bases between. Germline CDR1 is SGHRS and CDR2 is YFSETQ. The CDR3 sequence is 14 residues long. This CDR3 reads CASSLRDRTDTQYF. The CDR3 DNA sequence: TGCGCCAGCAGCTTGCGCGACAGGACAGATACGCAGTATTTT.

The chain carries TRBV6-5 and TRBJ1-1; 7 nucleotides line up with TRBD1. V lost 7 bases and J lost 8; bases outside the gene matches: 10. The CDR3 has 13 amino acids. CDR1 MNHEY and CDR2 SVGAGI come from the germline V gene. The CDR3: CASTYGDRGEAFF. In nucleotides, the CDR3 is TGTGCCAGCACCTACGGGGACAGAGGCGAAGCTTTCTTT.